Each of the 26 T cell receptor beta chains below was sequenced from the same sample in a study of blood T cell repertoires in COVID-19. Data came from immunoSEQ multiplex PCR; TCRdb stores just in-frame clones and leaves some out. The data contain fewer than 150,000 clones, 70% to 85% of them singletons. Sequenced sample: peripheral blood. All receptors come from a man aged 50-60 years with acute or convalescent COVID-19.

V is TRBV19 and J is TRBJ1-5; maybe TRBD1 (6 bases). V lost 3 bases to trimming and J lost 2 bases, with 8 bases between them. The germline V gene encodes CDR1 LNHDA and CDR2 SQIVND (reference sequence). The CDR3 totals 14 residues. CDR3 nucleotides: TGTGCCAGTAGTATCTCAGGGGGCAATCAGCCCCAGCATTTT. Translation: CASSISGGNQPQHF.

V usage is TRBV15 and J usage is TRBJ1-5, with no clear D. The CDR3 extends over 13 amino acids. V was cut by 1 base and J by 5 bases, with 6 bases left in between. Germline values: CDR1 LNHNV, CDR2 YYDKDF (reference sequence). The CDR3 DNA reads TGTGCCACCAGCAGAGGGGGAGATCAGCCCCAGCATTTT. It specifies CATSRGGDQPQHF. Variable domain in full (rest from reference TRBV15 and TRBJ1-5): DAMVIQNPRYQVTQFGKPVTLSCSQTLNHNVMYWYQQKSSQAPKLLFHYYDKDFNNEADTPDNFQSRRPNTSFCFLDIRSPGLGDTAMYLCATSRGGDQPQHFGDGTRLSIL.

The gene calls are TRBV11-3 and TRBJ2-1; 8 bases align to TRBD2. Germline assignment: CDR1 SGHNT and CDR2 YENEEA. V was pared by 6 bases and J by 2 bases, with 6 bases of the junction left unmatched. The CDR3 loop spans 15 amino acids. In DNA, the CDR3 is TGTGCCAGCAGTCTCGATAGCGGGACCTACAATGAGCAGTTCTTC. Protein: CASSLDSGTYNEQFF. Full variable domain (rest looked up from reference TRBV11-3 and TRBJ2-1): EAGVVQSPRYKIIEKKQPVAFWCNPISGHNTLYWYLQNLGQGPELLIRYENEEAVDDSQLPKDRFSAERLKGVDSTLKIQPAELGDSAVYLCASSLDSGTYNEQFFGPGTRLTVL.

The sample holds one count of this clone. V is TRBV27 and J is TRBJ2-7; 8 bases map to TRBD1. CDR1 and CDR2 from the germline V gene are MNHEY and SMNVEV (reference sequence). After removal of 6 bases from V and 3 bases from J, the junction contained 7 bases not matched to a gene. The CDR3 is 14 amino acids. CDR3 sequence reads: CASSPYRGSYEQYF. The CDR3, as DNA: TGTGCCAGCAGCCCATACAGGGGGAGCTACGAGCAGTACTTC.

The chain combines TRBV9 with TRBJ1-4; D is unresolved. CDR1 and CDR2 (germline): SGDLS, YYNGEE. CDR3 length: 12 residues. With 2 bases removed from V and 7 bases from J, the gap between germline ends came to 6 bases. In DNA, the CDR3 is TGTGCCAGCAGCGTTCAGCGTGAAAAACTGTTTTTT. Its protein is CASSVQREKLFF.

The genes are TRBV5-1 and TRBJ2-1; 12 nucleotides match TRBD2. V was pared by 4 bases and J by 8 bases, with 10 bases of the junction left unmatched. This CDR3 has 16 amino acids. Germline V lookup: CDR1 SGHRS, CDR2 YFSETQ. CDR3 nucleotide sequence: TGCGCCAGCAGCACATTGGGGCTAGCGGGAGGGGATGAGCAGTTCTTC. It encodes CASSTLGLAGGDEQFF.

CDR3 sequence (DNA): TGTGCCAGAAGCCCGCATAGGGTTGGAGGGAGCTCCTATAATTCACCCCTCCACTTT. This gives the protein CARSPHRVGGSSYNSPLHF. The V gene is TRBV5-3, the J gene TRBJ1-6; D is ambiguous. TRBV5-3 carries the ORF label, with uncertain function. V was trimmed by 4 bases and J by 0 bases, leaving 20 bases between them. The CDR3 is 19 residues long.

The chain combines TRBV19 with TRBJ2-7; 7 nucleotides match TRBD1. The CDR3 sequence is 15 residues long. J gave up 0 bases and V 3 bases, and 5 bases lay outside the gene matches. Germline-derived CDR1 and CDR2 are LNHDA and SQIVND (reference sequence). CDR3 sequence (DNA): TGTGCCAGTAGTATTGAGACAGGGAGCTCCTACGAGCAGTACTTC. Translated: CASSIETGSSYEQYF.

V gene TRBV5-6 combines with J gene TRBJ2-7; D unresolved. This CDR3 has 14 residues. Trimming removed 2 bases from V and 0 bases from J, with 9 bases in between. The germline V gene has CDR1 SGHDT and CDR2 YYEEEE. The CDR3 is CASSFWQRSYEQYF. The CDR3 DNA follows: TGTGCCAGCAGCTTTTGGCAGCGCTCCTACGAGCAGTACTTC.

The CDR3 DNA is TGTGCCAGCAGCTTTGGAGTAGCTATCTATGATACGCAGTATTTT. It yields the protein CASSFGVAIYDTQYF. The V and J genes are TRBV11-2 and TRBJ2-3; D remains ambiguous. Germline V lookup: CDR1 SGHAT, CDR2 FQNNGV. This CDR3 comprises 15 residues. The V gene lost 3 bases and the J gene lost 6 bases, with 16 bases spanning the gap.

The V gene is TRBV19, the J gene TRBJ2-1; 14 bases map to TRBD2. Unmatched junction bases numbered 11, after V lost 3 bases and J lost 7 bases. This CDR3 is 18 amino acids long. Germline V gene sequence: CDR1 LNHDA, CDR2 SQIVND (reference sequence). The CDR3 here is CASSIALTSGGAGNEQFF. Written as DNA, the CDR3 is TGTGCCAGTAGTATCGCTTTGACTAGCGGGGGGGCAGGTAATGAGCAGTTCTTC.

The rearrangement links TRBV19 to TRBJ1-4; 7 nucleotides agree with TRBD1. The CDR3 covers 17 residues. V shed 1 base and J 5 bases; nucleotides not matched to a gene: 10. The germline V gene encodes CDR1 LNHDA and CDR2 SQIVND (reference sequence). CDR3: CASSIAPIWDSNEKLFF. As DNA, the CDR3 is TGTGCCAGTAGTATAGCCCCTATATGGGACAGCAATGAAAAACTGTTTTTT.

V and J are TRBV7-9 and TRBJ2-5; the match to TRBD1 covers 12 bases. Germline values: CDR1 SEHNR, CDR2 FQNEAQ (reference sequence). V gave up 6 bases and J gave up 4 bases; unmatched junction bases: 18. This CDR3 has 19 amino acids. The CDR3 nucleotides are TGTGCCAGCAGGCCGTTCAGGGTTTCCGGGACAGGGGGCATAGAGACCCAGTACTTC. Encoded protein: CASRPFRVSGTGGIETQYF. The entire variable domain, with the rest obtained from reference TRBV7-9 and TRBJ2-5, is as follows: DTGVSQNPRHKITKRGQNVTFRCDPISEHNRLYWYRQTLGQGPEFLTYFQNEAQLEKSRLLSDRFSAERPKGSFSTLEIQRTEQGDSAMYLCASRPFRVSGTGGIETQYFGPGTRLLVL.

This sequence joins TRBV6-5 and TRBJ1-1, with D maybe TRBD1 (6 bases). The CDR3 contains 15 residues. V gave up 5 bases and J gave up 7 bases, with 20 bases separating them. The V gene's germline CDR1 is MNHEY and CDR2 SVGAGI. The CDR3 DNA reads as TGTGCCAGCAGTCATGTCAGGGGTCGCAGCCGTGAAGCTTTCTTT. This codes for CASSHVRGRSREAFF.

The chain couples TRBV7-9 to TRBJ1-2; D unresolved. In germline, CDR1 is SEHNR, CDR2 FQNEAQ (reference sequence). The CDR3 spans 11 residues. V lost 8 bases and J 6 bases, leaving 10 bases between the germline ends. The CDR3 spells CASPDADGYTF. CDR3 DNA: TGTGCCAGCCCCGACGCGGATGGCTACACCTTC.

The chain carries TRBV10-3 and TRBJ1-2; weak D call: TRBD1 (6 bases). Germline V gene data show CDR1 as ENHRY and CDR2 as SYGVKD. Trimming stripped 9 bases from V and 4 bases from J, with 12 bases between. The length of the CDR3 is 12 residues. CDR3 coding DNA: TGTGCCATTAAACAGGGTATCTATGGCTACACCTTC. Its protein product is CAIKQGIYGYTF.

The chain carries TRBV11-2 and TRBJ2-7; D not resolved. V lost 4 bases, J lost 0 bases, and 10 bases lay in between. This CDR3 spans 14 amino acids. Germline V gene data show CDR1 as SGHAT and CDR2 as FQNNGV. Written as DNA, the CDR3 is TGTGCCAGCAGCTCTCTAGAGAGCTCCTACGAGCAGTACTTC. Its translation is CASSSLESSYEQYF.

This chain links TRBV12-3 or TRBV12-4 with TRBJ2-5; 7 bases are shared with TRBD1. With 3 bases clipped from V and 4 bases from J, the junction kept 2 bases outside the gene matches. CDR3 length equals 13 residues. The CDR3: CASSFGTVETQYF. In DNA, the CDR3 is TGTGCCAGCAGTTTCGGGACAGTAGAGACCCAGTACTTC.

The chain uses TRBV24-1 and TRBJ2-1; D unclear. The V gene lost 1 base and the J gene lost 8 bases, with 11 bases spanning the gap. CDR1 and CDR2 from the germline V gene are KGHDR and SFDVKD. The CDR3 consists of 14 residues. The CDR3 DNA sequence: TGTGCCACCAGTGATTTAGGTCAAGGAGATGAGCAGTTCTTC. The encoded protein is CATSDLGQGDEQFF.

This clone was recorded once. CDR3 in amino acids: CASSVGGGGSGRENEQFF. The CDR3 DNA reads as TGTGCCAGCAGCGTAGGAGGAGGGGGTAGCGGGAGGGAGAATGAGCAGTTCTTC. The chain links TRBV9 to TRBJ2-1, with 11 bases fitting TRBD2. The V and J ends lost 0 bases and 7 bases, in that order; junction bases with no gene match: 12. CDR1 is SGDLS and CDR2 is YYNGEE in the germline V gene. This CDR3 has 18 residues. Combining the CDR3 with reference TRBV9 and TRBJ2-1 gives the whole variable domain DSGVTQTPKHLITATGQRVTLRCSPRSGDLSVYWYQQSLDQGLQFLIQYYNGEERAKGNILERFSAQQFPDLHSELNLSSLELGDSALYFCASSVGGGGSGRENEQFFGPGTRLTVL.

V is TRBV3-1 (or the pseudogene TRBV3-2) and J is TRBJ2-3; 8 nucleotides align to TRBD1. The V gene end was trimmed by 4 bases and the J gene end by 0 bases; junction bases not matched to a gene: 6. This CDR3 spans 16 amino acids. The germline V gene encodes CDR1 LGHDT and CDR2 YNNKEL (reference sequence). CDR3 DNA: TGTGCCAGCAGCCGCCGACAGGGGACCAGCACAGATACGCAGTATTTT. This gives the protein CASSRRQGTSTDTQYF.

The J gene is TRBJ2-5, the V gene TRBV18; 13 positions match TRBD2. V was clipped by 3 bases and J by 2 bases; unmatched bases: 6. The CDR3 spans 17 residues. Germline assignment: CDR1 KGHSH and CDR2 LQKENI. In DNA, the CDR3 is TGTGCCAGCTCACCCGGGGGACTAGCGGGAATGCAAGAGACCCAGTACTTC. This sequence encodes CASSPGGLAGMQETQYF.

The CDR3 region is CASSQSGGAPGELFF. As DNA, the CDR3 is TGTGCCAGCAGCCAGAGCGGGGGGGCTCCCGGGGAGCTGTTTTTT. V and J are TRBV3-1 (or the pseudogene TRBV3-2) and TRBJ2-2; 10 bases align to TRBD2. The V and J ends lost 3 bases and 6 bases, in that order; junction bases with no gene match: 4. From germline, CDR1 is LGHDT and CDR2 YNNKEL (reference sequence). CDR3 length: 15 amino acids.

This clone has only one observation. V usage is TRBV9 and J usage is TRBJ2-3; the D gene is possibly TRBD1 (5 bases). CDR1 is SGDLS and CDR2 is YYNGEE in the germline V gene. Trimming removed 0 bases at V and 10 bases at J, with 21 bases between. The length of the CDR3 is 16 residues. The CDR3 coding sequence is TGTGCCAGCAGCGTAGTGGGCTCCAGGGTACCCGAGGCGCAGTATTTT. It specifies CASSVVGSRVPEAQYF.

The chain is built from TRBV7-9 and TRBJ1-2; D gene uncertain. Trimming left V 5 bases short and J 4 bases short, with 20 bases between. In germline, CDR1 is SEHNR, CDR2 FQNEAQ (reference sequence). The CDR3 has 16 residues. CDR3 nucleotides: TGTGCCAGCAGCCAATCCGGGATCCAAAAGGGCTATGGCTACACCTTC. As protein: CASSQSGIQKGYGYTF. Full variable domain (rest looked up from reference TRBV7-9 and TRBJ1-2): DTGVSQNPRHKITKRGQNVTFRCDPISEHNRLYWYRQTLGQGPEFLTYFQNEAQLEKSRLLSDRFSAERPKGSFSTLEIQRTEQGDSAMYLCASSQSGIQKGYGYTFGSGTRLTVV.

The J gene is TRBJ1-2, the V gene TRBV12-3 or TRBV12-4, with 7 bases fitting TRBD1. Trimming removed 7 bases from V and 6 bases from J; junction bases left unmatched: 8. The CDR3 is 13 residues long. The CDR3 bases are TGTGCCAGCACCCTGACAGGGTACAATGGCTACACCTTC. Translation gives CASTLTGYNGYTF.